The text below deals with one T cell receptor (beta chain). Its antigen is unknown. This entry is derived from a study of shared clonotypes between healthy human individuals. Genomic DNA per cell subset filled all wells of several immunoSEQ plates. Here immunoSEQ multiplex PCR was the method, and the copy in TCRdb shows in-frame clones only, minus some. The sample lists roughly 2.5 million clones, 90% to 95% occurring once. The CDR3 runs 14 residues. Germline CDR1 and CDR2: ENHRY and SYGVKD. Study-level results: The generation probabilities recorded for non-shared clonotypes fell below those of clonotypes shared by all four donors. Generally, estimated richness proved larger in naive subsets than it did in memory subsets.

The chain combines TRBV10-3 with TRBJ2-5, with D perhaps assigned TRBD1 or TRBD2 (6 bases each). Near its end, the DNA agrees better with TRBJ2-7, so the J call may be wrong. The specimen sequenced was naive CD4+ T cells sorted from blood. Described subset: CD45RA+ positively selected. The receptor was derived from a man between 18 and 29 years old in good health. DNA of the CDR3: TGTGCCATCAGTCCGAAGGGGGGATCGGTCGAGCAGTACTTC. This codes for CAISPKGGSVEQYF.